The sequence of this T cell receptor beta chain was determined in a study of blood T cell repertoires in COVID-19. Overall study context: T cells, B-cell-depleted T cells, or PBMCs supplied cDNA or gDNA.

The method was immunoSEQ multiplex PCR; TCRdb's version includes in-frame clones alone and lacks a portion of them. The table has some 350,000 clones, around 83% seen once; the top ten hold about 3%. Germline V CDR1 and CDR2: LNHNV, YYDKDF (reference sequence). CDR3 length equals 14 residues. The V end was cut by 0 bases, the J end by 4 bases, with 9 bases between. The rearrangement joins TRBV15 to TRBJ1-1; D remains unclear. The source material was peripheral blood. The sequence came from a man aged 25 to 40 with active or convalescent COVID-19. CDR3 loop: CATSRDYTGTEAFF. In DNA form, the CDR3 reads TGTGCCACCAGCAGAGATTATACGGGCACTGAAGCTTTCTTT.